This T cell receptor (beta chain) comes out of a study of regulatory T cells in long-lasting Graves disease. Study observations and caveats: The analysis examined peripheral blood only and excluded thyroid tissue.

The germline V and J ends were trimmed by 5 bases and 5 bases, with 18 bases remaining between them. CDR3 size: 15 residues. CDR1 and CDR2 from the germline V gene are KGHSH and LQKENI. As to time point: persistent/refractory GD, antithyroid drugs over 5 years with positive TRAb. PBMC-extracted RNA yielded the TCR library. Patients hailed from an endocrinology department in Xi'an, China. Arm-PCR of CDR3 regions and iRepertoire HTBI primers were used to build TCR beta libraries. TCRdb reprocessed the multiplex PCR reads via MiXCR and lists one record per CDR3 protein. The repertoire holds about 470,000 distinct CDR3 sequences, with 20% to 25% as singletons. With respect to this clonotype: Its antigen is unidentified.

V usage is TRBV18 and J usage is TRBJ1-1; TRBD1 is a possible D gene (6 bases). The sequence was collected from a female donor with Graves disease. The starting material was peripheral blood mononuclear cells (PBMCs), obtained when the disease was refractory, from a patient treated with antithyroid drugs. This CDR3 is CASSSFSGEGTEAFF. In nucleotides, the CDR3 is TGTGCCAGCTCATCCTTTTCAGGGGAGGGGACTGAAGCTTTCTTT.